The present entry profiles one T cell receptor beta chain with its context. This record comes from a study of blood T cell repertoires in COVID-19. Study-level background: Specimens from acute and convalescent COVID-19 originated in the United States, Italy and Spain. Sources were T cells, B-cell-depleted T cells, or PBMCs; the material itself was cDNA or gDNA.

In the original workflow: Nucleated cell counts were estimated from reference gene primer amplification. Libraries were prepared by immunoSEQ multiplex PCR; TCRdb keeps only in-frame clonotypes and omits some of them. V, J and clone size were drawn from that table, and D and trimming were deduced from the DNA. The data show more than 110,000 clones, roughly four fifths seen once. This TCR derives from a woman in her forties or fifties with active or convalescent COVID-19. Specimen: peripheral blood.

The CDR3 spells CASSPSGQDGRAFF. In DNA, the CDR3 is TGTGCCAGCTCCCCATCCGGACAGGATGGGAGAGCTTTCTTT. This chain connects TRBV18 to TRBJ1-1; the match to TRBD1 covers 7 bases. The ends lost 6 bases at V and 10 bases at J; junction bases unmatched: 14. The CDR3 extends over 14 amino acids. Germline V lookup: CDR1 KGHSH, CDR2 LQKENI.